The sequence of this T cell receptor beta chain was determined in a study of spatial heterogeneity in lung cancer. Findings of the study overall: Blood contained ubiquitous expanded tumor TCRs more at resection than at follow-up.

This sample's time point: sample taken at primary tumor resection. Extraction of whole RNA from tumor, nontumor lung or frozen PBMC preceded unsorted sequencing. Donors were roughly 72 untreated early-stage non-small cell lung cancer patients. This clonotype was picked up many times. The antigen is not known. The CDR3 is 16 amino acids. Germline trimming cut 4 bases from V and 3 bases from J; bases unmatched to any gene: 7. In germline, CDR1 is LGHNA, CDR2 YNFKEQ. Every TCR cDNA molecule bore its own unique molecular identifier. TCRdb ran MiXCR on the 5' RACE reads and lists one entry per CDR3 protein. The sample yields tens of thousands of distinct CDR3 sequences, 3% to 4% seen once.

J is TRBJ2-7 and V is TRBV4-2; the match to TRBD2 covers 12 bases. This specimen consisted of PBMCs, obtained at surgery. The receptor's source is a female donor with early-stage non-small cell lung cancer. This CDR3 reads CASSPRTSGNYYEQYF. CDR3 nucleotides: TGTGCCAGCAGCCCCCGGACTAGCGGGAACTACTACGAGCAGTACTTC.